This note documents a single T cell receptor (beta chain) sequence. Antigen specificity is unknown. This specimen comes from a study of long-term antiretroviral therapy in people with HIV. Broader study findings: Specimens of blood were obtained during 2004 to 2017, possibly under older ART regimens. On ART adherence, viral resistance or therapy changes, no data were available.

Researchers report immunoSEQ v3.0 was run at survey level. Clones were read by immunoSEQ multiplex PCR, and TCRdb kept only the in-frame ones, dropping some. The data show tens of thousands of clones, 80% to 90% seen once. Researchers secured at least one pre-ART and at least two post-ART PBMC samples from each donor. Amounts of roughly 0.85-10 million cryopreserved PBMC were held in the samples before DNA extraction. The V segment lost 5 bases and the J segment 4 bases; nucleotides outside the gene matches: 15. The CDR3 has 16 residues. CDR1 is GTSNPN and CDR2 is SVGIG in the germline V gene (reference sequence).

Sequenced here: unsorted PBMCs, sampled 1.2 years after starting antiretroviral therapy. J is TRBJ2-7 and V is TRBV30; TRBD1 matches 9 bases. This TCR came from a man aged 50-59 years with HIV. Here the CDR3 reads CAWGRLRDREVYEQYF. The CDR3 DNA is TGTGCCTGGGGGCGACTCAGGGACAGGGAGGTATACGAGCAGTACTTC.